This is a list of T cell receptor beta chains from one sample in a study of tissue T cells after allogeneic stem cell transplantation. Profiled with immunoSEQ multiplex PCR; TCRdb holds only in-frame clones, not every one. The table records some 7,000 clones, around 80% of them present only once. The sequencing here drew on skin, taken at autopsy. The receptors were gathered from a male patient at least 60 years old with steroid-refractory graft-versus-host disease after an allogeneic stem cell transplant. These T cells may partly come from the graft donor. Both conserved end residues are part of each CDR3. The D gene is left open where the match is weak. Clone size appears in some rows only: once, few, many, or a class for an expanded clone.

j_call,v_call,d_call,clone_size,cdr3_nt,cdr3_aa
TRBJ2-2,TRBV14,.,.,TGTGCCAGCAGCCAGCTGGGGGCTAACACCGGGGAGCTGTTTTTT,CASSQLGANTGELFF
TRBJ1-5,TRBV7-9,TRBD1,.,TGTGCCAGCAGCTTAGAAGTGGGGACAGGGGGTCAGCCCCAGCATTTT,CASSLEVGTGGQPQHF
TRBJ1-1,TRBV9,.,.,TGTGCCAGCAGCGTAGCCTCAGGGCTGGAAACTGAAGCTTTCTTT,CASSVASGLETEAFF
TRBJ2-2,TRBV5-1,.,.,TGCGCCAGCAGCACCGGACTCGACTTAATCCCCGGGGAGCTGTTTTTT,CASSTGLDLIPGELFF
TRBJ1-2,TRBV7-3,.,.,TGTGCCAGCAGCTTAAATGGGAAGCCTGATGGCTACACCTTC,CASSLNGKPDGYTF
TRBJ1-1,TRBV4-1,TRBD1,.,TGCGCCAGCAGCCAAGGACAGGGCCAAATGAACACTGAAGCTTTCTTT,CASSQGQGQMNTEAFF
TRBJ1-1,TRBV7-6,.,.,TGTGCCAGCAGCTTAGCGACGGTGCAGGTCCGAGTCCCCGGGACTGAAGCTTTCTTT,CASSLATVQVRVPGTEAFF
TRBJ1-5,TRBV6-6,.,once,TGTGCCAGCAGGCACCCAGGGAGGGATCAGCCCCAGCATTTT,CASRHPGRDQPQHF
TRBJ2-5,TRBV11-1,.,.,TGTGCCAGCAGCTTAAGCGACACTCAGACCCAGTACTTC,CASSLSDTQTQYF
TRBJ1-4,TRBV4-1,.,.,TGCGCCAGCAGCCCACAGGGTCAGGGGATGGATGAAAAACTGTTTTTT,CASSPQGQGMDEKLFF
TRBJ1-2,TRBV5-6,.,.,TGTGCCAGCAGCCGCGGCGCAGGGGCCCCACTCTATGGCTACACCTTC,CASSRGAGAPLYGYTF
TRBJ1-1,TRBV10-2,.,.,TGCGCCAGCAGTGTATCGTATCACAGACCCTACACTGAAGCTTTCTTT,CASSVSYHRPYTEAFF
TRBJ2-7,TRBV4-3,.,.,TGCGCCAGCAGCCAAGGCTATGGGACCTACGAGCAGTACTTC,CASSQGYGTYEQYF
TRBJ1-1,TRBV12-3/TRBV12-4,.,.,TGTGCCAGCAGTTTATCACAGGGTACTGAAGCTTTCTTT,CASSLSQGTEAFF
TRBJ1-5,TRBV2,.,.,TGTGCCAGCAGAGATGACCCACTGGGGCAGCCCCAGCATTTT,CASRDDPLGQPQHF
TRBJ2-3,TRBV27,.,.,TGTGCCAGCAGTTCCCCCAGGGGAGGCACAGATACGCAGTATTTT,CASSSPRGGTDTQYF
TRBJ2-7,TRBV5-1,TRBD1,.,TGCGCCAGCAGCCGGACAGGGAAGATCGAGCAGTACTTC,CASSRTGKIEQYF
TRBJ1-1,TRBV4-1,.,.,TGCGCCAGCAGCCCAGGGTCTATGGACCACACTGAAGCTTTCTTT,CASSPGSMDHTEAFF
TRBJ2-1,TRBV7-8,.,.,TGTGCCAGCAGCTTAGTCCGGATCCGTCATGGTGAGCAGTTCTTC,CASSLVRIRHGEQFF
TRBJ1-1,TRBV7-2,.,.,TGTGCCAGCATCAAAGATCAGGGCTTGAACACTGAAGCTTTCTTT,CASIKDQGLNTEAFF
TRBJ1-5,TRBV6-2/TRBV6-3,.,.,TGTGCCAGCAGTTTCGGGACTTCCGAGATTTCAAACAATCAGCCCCAGCATTTT,CASSFGTSEISNNQPQHF
TRBJ1-4,TRBV30,TRBD1,few,TGTGCCTGGAGCGGTGACAGGGGCGCAACTAATGAAAAACTGTTTTTT,CAWSGDRGATNEKLFF
TRBJ1-2,TRBV7-3,TRBD1,.,TGTGCCAGCAGCCAGGGGGGGCACTATGGCTACACCTTC,CASSQGGHYGYTF
TRBJ1-3,TRBV15,.,.,TGTGCCACCAGCAGAGAATGGGGCCCTGGAAACACCATATATTTT,CATSREWGPGNTIYF
TRBJ1-5,TRBV5-8,TRBD1,.,TGTGCCCCCAGCTTGGGGGGGGGCAGGGGGCTACAGCCCCAGCATTTT,CAPSLGGGRGLQPQHF
TRBJ2-7,TRBV29-1,.,.,TGCAGCGTTGAAGTCCCCGGACAAAGGTACGAGCAGTACTTC,CSVEVPGQRYEQYF
TRBJ2-2,TRBV5-1,TRBD2,.,TGCGCCAGCAGCTTGACTAGCGGAGCGAACACCGGGGAGCTGTTTTTT,CASSLTSGANTGELFF
TRBJ2-1,TRBV5-1,.,once,TGCGCCAGCAGCATAATAAGCCGGGAGCAGTTCTTC,CASSIISREQFF